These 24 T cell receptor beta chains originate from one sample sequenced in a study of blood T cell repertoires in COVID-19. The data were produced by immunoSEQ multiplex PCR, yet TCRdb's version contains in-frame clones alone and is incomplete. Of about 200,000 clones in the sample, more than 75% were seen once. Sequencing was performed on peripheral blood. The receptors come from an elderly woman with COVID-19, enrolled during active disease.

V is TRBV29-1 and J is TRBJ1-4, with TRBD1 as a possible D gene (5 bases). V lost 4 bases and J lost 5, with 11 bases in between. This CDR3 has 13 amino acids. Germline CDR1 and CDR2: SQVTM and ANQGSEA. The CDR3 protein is CSVGQRSNEKLFF. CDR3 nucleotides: TGCAGCGTTGGACAGCGCTCAAATGAAAAACTGTTTTTT.

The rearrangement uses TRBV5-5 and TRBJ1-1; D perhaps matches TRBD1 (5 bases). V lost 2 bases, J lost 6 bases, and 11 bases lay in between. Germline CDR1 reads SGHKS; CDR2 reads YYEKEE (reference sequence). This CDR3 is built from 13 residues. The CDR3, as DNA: TGTGCCAGCAGCTTTGGGGGGAGCGCTGAAGCTTTCTTT. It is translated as CASSFGGSAEAFF.

The DNA for the CDR3 is TGTGCCAGCAGCCATACAGGACCTAATGAAAAACTGTTTTTT. Translation: CASSHTGPNEKLFF. V and J are TRBV7-2 and TRBJ1-4, with D tentatively TRBD1 (5 bases). The CDR3 consists of 14 residues. Trimming stripped 5 bases from V and 3 bases from J, with 10 bases between. Germline loops: CDR1 SGHTA, CDR2 FQGNSA.

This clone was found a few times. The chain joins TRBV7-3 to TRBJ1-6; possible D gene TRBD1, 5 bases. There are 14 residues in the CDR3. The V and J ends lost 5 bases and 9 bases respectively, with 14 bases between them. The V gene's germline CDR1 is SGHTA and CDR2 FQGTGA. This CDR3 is CASSPGGGASPLHF. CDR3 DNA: TGTGCCAGCAGCCCCGGAGGCGGGGCTTCACCCCTCCACTTT.

The CDR3: CASSQGTFMSGTNEKLFF. For the CDR3, the DNA is TGCGCCAGCAGCCAAGGGACCTTCATGAGCGGGACTAATGAAAAACTGTTTTTT. The chain links TRBV4-1 to TRBJ1-4; D is unclear. Germline CDR1 and CDR2: MGHRA and YSYEKL. Trimming stripped 1 base from V and 2 bases from J, with 17 bases between. The CDR3 totals 18 residues.

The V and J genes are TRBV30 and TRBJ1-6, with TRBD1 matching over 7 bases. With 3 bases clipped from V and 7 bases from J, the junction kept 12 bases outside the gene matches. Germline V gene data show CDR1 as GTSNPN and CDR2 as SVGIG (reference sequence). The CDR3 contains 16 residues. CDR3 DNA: TGTGCCTGGAGACCAACAGGGGAGGACGCGAATTCACCCCTCCACTTT. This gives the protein CAWRPTGEDANSPLHF.

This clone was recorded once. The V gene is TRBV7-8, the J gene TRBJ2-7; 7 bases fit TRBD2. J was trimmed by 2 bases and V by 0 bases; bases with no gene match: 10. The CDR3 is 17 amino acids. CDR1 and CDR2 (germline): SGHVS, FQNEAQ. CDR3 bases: TGTGCCAGCAGCTTAGCTACCGGGACGGGGGGTGCCTACGAGCAGTACTTC. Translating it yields CASSLATGTGGAYEQYF.

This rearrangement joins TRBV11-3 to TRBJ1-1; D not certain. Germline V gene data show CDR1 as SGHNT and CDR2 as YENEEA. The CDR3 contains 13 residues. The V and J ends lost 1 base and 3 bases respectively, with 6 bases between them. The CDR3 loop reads CASSLGRYTEAFF. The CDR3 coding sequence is TGTGCCAGCAGCTTAGGCAGATACACTGAAGCTTTCTTT.

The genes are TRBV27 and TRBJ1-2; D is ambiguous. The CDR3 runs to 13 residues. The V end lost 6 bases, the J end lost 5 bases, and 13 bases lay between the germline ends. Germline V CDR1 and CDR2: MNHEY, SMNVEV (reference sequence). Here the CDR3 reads CASREGGRYGYTF. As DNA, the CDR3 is TGTGCCAGCAGGGAGGGCGGGCGGTATGGCTACACCTTC.

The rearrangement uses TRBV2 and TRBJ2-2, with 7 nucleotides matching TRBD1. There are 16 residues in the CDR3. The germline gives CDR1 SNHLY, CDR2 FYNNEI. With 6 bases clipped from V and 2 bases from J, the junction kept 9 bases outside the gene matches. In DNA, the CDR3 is TGTGCCAGCAGCGCCTGGACAGGTGATAACACCGGGGAGCTGTTTTTT. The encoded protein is CASSAWTGDNTGELFF.

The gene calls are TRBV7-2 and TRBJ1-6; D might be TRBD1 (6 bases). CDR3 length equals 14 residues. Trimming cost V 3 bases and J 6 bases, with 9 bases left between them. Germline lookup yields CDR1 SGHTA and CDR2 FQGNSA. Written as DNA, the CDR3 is TGTGCCAGCAGCTTCGGACAGACTAATTCACCCCTCCACTTT. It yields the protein CASSFGQTNSPLHF.

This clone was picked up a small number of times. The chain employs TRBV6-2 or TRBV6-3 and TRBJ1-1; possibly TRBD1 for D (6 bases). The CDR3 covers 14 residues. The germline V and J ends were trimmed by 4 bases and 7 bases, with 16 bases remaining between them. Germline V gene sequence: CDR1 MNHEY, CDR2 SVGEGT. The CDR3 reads CASSSSGTLVEAFF. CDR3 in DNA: TGTGCCAGCAGTTCCTCCGGGACACTAGTTGAAGCTTTCTTT.

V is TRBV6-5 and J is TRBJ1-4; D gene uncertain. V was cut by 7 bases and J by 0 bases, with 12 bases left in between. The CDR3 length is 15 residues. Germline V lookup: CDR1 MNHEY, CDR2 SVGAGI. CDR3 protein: CASTYRGATNEKLFF. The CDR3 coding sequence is TGTGCCAGCACCTACCGAGGAGCAACTAATGAAAAACTGTTTTTT.

CDR3 loop: CASRDDRGHGYTF. The CDR3 nucleotides are TGTGCCAGCAGAGATGACAGGGGTCATGGCTACACCTTC. The rearrangement uses TRBV11-3 and TRBJ1-2, with 8 bases lining up with TRBD1. Germline-derived CDR1 and CDR2 are SGHNT and YENEEA. After removal of 6 bases from V and 6 bases from J, the junction contained 6 bases not matched to a gene. The CDR3 has 13 amino acids.

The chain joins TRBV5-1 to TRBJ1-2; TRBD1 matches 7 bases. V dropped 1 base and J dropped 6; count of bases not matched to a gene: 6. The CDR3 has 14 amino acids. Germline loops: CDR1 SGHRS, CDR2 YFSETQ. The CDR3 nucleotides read TGCGCCAGCAGCTTGTACTCGGGGACAGATGGCTACACCTTC. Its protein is CASSLYSGTDGYTF.

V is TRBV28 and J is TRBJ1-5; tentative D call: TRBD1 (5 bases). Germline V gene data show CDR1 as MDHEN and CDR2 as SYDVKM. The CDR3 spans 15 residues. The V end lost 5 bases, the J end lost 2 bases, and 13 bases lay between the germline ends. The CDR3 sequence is CASSVSGGGNQPQHF. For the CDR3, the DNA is TGTGCCAGCAGTGTCTCCGGGGGGGGCAATCAGCCCCAGCATTTT.

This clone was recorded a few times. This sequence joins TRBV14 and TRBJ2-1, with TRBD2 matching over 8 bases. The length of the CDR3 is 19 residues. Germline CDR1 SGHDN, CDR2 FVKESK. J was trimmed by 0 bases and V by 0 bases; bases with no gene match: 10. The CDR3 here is CASSQESLLAASSYNEQFF. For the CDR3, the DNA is TGTGCCAGCAGCCAAGAATCCTTACTAGCGGCGAGCTCCTACAATGAGCAGTTCTTC.

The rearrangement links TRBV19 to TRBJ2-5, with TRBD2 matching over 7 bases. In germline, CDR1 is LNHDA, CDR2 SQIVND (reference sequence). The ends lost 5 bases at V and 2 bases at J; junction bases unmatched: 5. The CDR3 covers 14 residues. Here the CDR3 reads CASSGGGVQETQYF. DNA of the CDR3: TGTGCCAGTAGTGGCGGGGGAGTACAAGAGACCCAGTACTTC.

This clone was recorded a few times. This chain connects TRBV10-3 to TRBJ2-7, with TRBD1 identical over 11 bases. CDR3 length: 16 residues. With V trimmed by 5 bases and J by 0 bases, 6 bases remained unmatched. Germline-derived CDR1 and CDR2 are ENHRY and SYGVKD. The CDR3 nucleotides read TGTGCCATCAGTTCCGGACAGGGGGCTTCCTCCTACGAGCAGTACTTC. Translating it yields CAISSGQGASSYEQYF.

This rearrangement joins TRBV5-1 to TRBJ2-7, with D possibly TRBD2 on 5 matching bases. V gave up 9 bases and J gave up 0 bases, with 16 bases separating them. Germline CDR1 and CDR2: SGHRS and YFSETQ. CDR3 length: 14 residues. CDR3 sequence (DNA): TGCGCCACCTCCCTAGAGGAGGCCTCCTACGAGCAGTACTTC. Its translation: CATSLEEASYEQYF.

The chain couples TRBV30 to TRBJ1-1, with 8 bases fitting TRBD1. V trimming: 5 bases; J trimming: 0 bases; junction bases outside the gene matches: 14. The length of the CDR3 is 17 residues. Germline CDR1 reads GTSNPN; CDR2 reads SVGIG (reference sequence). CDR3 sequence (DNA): TGTGCCTGGCGTAACAGGGGGAGGGGGAATATGAACACTGAAGCTTTCTTT. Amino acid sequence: CAWRNRGRGNMNTEAFF. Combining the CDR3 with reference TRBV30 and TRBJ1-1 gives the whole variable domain SQTIHQWPATLVQPVGSPLSLECTVEGTSNPNLYWYRQAAGRGLQLLFYSVGIGQISSEVPQNLSASRPQDRQFILSSKKLLLSDSGFYLCAWRNRGRGNMNTEAFFGQGTRLTVV.

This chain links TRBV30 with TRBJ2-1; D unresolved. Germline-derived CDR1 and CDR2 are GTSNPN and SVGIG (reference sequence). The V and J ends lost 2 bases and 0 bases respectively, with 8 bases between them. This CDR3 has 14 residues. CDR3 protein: CAWSPLPSYNEQFF. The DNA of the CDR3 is TGTGCCTGGAGTCCCCTCCCCTCCTACAATGAGCAGTTCTTC.

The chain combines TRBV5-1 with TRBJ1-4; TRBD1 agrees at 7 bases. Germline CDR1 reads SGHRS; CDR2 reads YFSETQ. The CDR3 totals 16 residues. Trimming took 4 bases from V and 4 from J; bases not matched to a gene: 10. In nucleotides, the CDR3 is TGCGCCAGCAGCCCAGCTTGGGGGACAGATAATGAAAAACTGTTTTTT. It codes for CASSPAWGTDNEKLFF. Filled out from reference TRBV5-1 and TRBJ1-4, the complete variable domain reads KAGVTQTPRYLIKTRGQQVTLSCSPISGHRSVSWYQQTPGQGLQFLFEYFSETQRNKGNFPGRFSGRQFSNSRSEMNVSTLELGDSALYLCASSPAWGTDNEKLFFGSGTQLSVL.

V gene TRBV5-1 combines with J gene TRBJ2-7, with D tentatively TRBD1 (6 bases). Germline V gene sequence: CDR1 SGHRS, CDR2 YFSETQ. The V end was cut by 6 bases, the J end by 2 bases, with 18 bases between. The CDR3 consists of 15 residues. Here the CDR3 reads CASTRNPGDPYEQYF. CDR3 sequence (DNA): TGCGCCAGCACACGAAACCCAGGGGACCCCTACGAGCAGTACTTC.